The rows below give T cell receptor beta chains drawn from one sample of a study of T cells in localized non-small cell lung cancer. Clones were read by immunoSEQ multiplex PCR, and TCRdb kept only the in-frame ones, dropping some. The sample records roughly 70,000 clones, 80% to 90% being singletons. The starting material was peripheral blood, obtained before any cancer treatment. These receptors were obtained from a male donor at least 60 years old with stage III squamous cell lung carcinoma. The CDR3 runs from the conserved cysteine through the conserved F or W. The order of the fields is J gene, V gene, CDR3 protein.

>TRBJ2-2|TRBV28
CASTPRTGMTGELFF
>TRBJ1-4|TRBV19
CASSIDLSEKLFF
>TRBJ2-2|TRBV7-2
CASSFFAGTGELFF
>TRBJ2-1|TRBV27
CASSLSALASYNEQFF
>TRBJ2-7|TRBV19
CASSTGGGTYEQYF
>TRBJ1-1|TRBV6-1
CASSETALNTEAFF
>TRBJ1-1|TRBV28
CASSLWTANTEAFF
>TRBJ1-2|TRBV2
CASKLSGDGYTF
>TRBJ2-1|TRBV2
CASDTGAEQFF
>TRBJ2-7|TRBV7-2
CASSLQGGGEQYF
>TRBJ2-2|TRBV6-1
CASSEDRDRGRLRTGELFF
>TRBJ2-1|TRBV7-8
CASSLIGGVNEQFF
>TRBJ1-2|TRBV6-6
CASSYRDRWDGYTF
>TRBJ2-1|TRBV7-2
CASSLGGLAGYNEQFF
>TRBJ1-1|TRBV7-9
CASSLDPSGTEAFF
>TRBJ2-7|TRBV19
CASSIGGQYEQYF
>TRBJ2-1|TRBV28
CASSLSTDRQFF
>TRBJ2-3|TRBV18
CASSRGNTDTQYF
>TRBJ2-6|TRBV5-1
CASSFSGANVLTF
>TRBJ2-3|TRBV9
CASSLHRGGTTQTQYF
>TRBJ1-1|TRBV7-9
CASSSGPVGTEAFF
>TRBJ1-6|TRBV28
CASSIVGGPFLTLHF
>TRBJ1-3|TRBV5-6
CASSLVSGRGHPGNTIYF